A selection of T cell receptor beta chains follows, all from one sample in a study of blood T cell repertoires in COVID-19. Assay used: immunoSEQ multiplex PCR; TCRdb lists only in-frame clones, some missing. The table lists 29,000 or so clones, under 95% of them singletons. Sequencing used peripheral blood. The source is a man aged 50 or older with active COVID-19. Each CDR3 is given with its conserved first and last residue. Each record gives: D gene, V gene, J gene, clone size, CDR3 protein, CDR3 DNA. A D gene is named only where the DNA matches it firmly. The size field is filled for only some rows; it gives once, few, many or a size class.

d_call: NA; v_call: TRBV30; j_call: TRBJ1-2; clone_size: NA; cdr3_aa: CAWGRNYGYTF; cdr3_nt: TGTGCCTGGGGACGGAACTATGGCTACACCTTC
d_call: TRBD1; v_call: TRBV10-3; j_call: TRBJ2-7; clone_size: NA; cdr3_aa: CATLDPGQGSDEQYF; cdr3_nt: TGTGCCACACTAGACCCGGGACAGGGTAGCGACGAGCAGTACTTC
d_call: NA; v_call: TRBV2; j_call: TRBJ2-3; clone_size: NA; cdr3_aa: CADSFGGGTDTQYF; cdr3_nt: TGTGCCGATTCCTTCGGCGGTGGGACAGATACGCAGTATTTT
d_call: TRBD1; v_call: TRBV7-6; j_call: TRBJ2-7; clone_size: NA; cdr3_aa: CASSSVGQGYEQYF; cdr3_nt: TGTGCCAGCAGCTCCGTCGGACAGGGCTACGAGCAGTACTTC
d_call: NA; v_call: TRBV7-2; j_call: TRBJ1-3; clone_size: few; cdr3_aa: CASSLGNRGNTIYF; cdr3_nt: TGTGCCAGCAGCTTAGGAAACAGAGGAAACACCATATATTTT
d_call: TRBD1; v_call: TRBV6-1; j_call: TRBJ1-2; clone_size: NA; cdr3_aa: CASSETGGSRNYGYTF; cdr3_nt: TGTGCCAGCAGTGAGACAGGGGGATCAAGGAACTATGGCTACACCTTC
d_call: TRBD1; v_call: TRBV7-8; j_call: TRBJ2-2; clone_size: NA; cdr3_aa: CASSLRTGPSTGELFF; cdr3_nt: TGTGCCAGCAGCTTAAGGACAGGGCCGTCCACCGGGGAGCTGTTTTTT
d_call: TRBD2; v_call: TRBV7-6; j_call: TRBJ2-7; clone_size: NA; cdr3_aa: CASSLGGEGYEQYF; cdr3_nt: TGTGCCAGCAGCTTAGGAGGGGAGGGGTACGAGCAGTACTTC
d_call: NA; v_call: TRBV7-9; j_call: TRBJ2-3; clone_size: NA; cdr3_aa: CASSARAQGTDTQYF; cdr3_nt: TGTGCCAGCAGCGCGCGGGCCCAGGGCACAGATACGCAGTATTTT
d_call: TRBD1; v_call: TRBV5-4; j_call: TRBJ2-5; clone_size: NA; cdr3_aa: CASSSTDRGRETQYF; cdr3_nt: TGTGCCAGCAGCTCCACGGACAGGGGACGGGAGACCCAGTACTTC
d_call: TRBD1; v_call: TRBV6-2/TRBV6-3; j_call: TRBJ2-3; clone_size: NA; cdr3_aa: CASSYGTGGGTDTQYF; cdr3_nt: TGTGCCAGCAGTTACGGCACAGGGGGTGGTACAGATACGCAGTATTTT
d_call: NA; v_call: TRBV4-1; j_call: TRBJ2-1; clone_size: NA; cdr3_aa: CASSQDLRTTYNEQFF; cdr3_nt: TGCGCCAGCAGCCAAGATCTTAGGACTACCTACAATGAGCAGTTCTTC
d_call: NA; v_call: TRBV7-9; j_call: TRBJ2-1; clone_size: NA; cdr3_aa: CASSLERGNNEQFF; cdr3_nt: TGTGCCAGCAGCTTAGAGAGAGGGAACAATGAGCAGTTCTTC
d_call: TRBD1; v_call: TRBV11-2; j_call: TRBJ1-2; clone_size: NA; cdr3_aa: CASSSRGTGSGYTF; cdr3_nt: TGTGCCAGCAGCTCCAGGGGGACAGGGTCTGGCTACACCTTC
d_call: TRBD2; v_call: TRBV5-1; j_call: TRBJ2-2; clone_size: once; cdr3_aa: CASSLARGTSGYTGELFF; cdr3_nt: TGCGCCAGCAGCTTGGCCCGCGGGACTAGCGGGTACACCGGGGAGCTGTTTTTT
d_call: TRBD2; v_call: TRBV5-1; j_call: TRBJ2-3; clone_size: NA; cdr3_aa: CASSLAQAGGLGDTQYF; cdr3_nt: TGCGCCAGCAGCTTGGCCCAAGCGGGGGGGCTGGGAGATACGCAGTATTTT